This is a list of T cell receptor beta chains from one sample in a study of T cells in Graves' hyperthyroidism and ophthalmopathy. Using its own MiXCR run on the multiplex PCR reads, TCRdb lists one record per CDR3 protein. Of a few hundred thousand distinct CDR3 sequences in the sample, approximately 16% were seen once. Sequencing was carried out using blood. All receptors come from a woman aged 25 to 39 with Graves' ophthalmopathy. Both conserved end residues are part of each CDR3. Each record gives: J gene, V gene, CDR3 length, CDR3 protein.

j_call: TRBJ1-1
v_call: TRBV27
cdr3_length: 16
cdr3_aa: CASSNIFGGESTEAFF

j_call: TRBJ2-6
v_call: TRBV5-1
cdr3_length: 18
cdr3_aa: CASSSLAGPRSGANVLTF

j_call: TRBJ2-5
v_call: TRBV5-4
cdr3_length: 14
cdr3_aa: CASSLQGGQETQYF

j_call: TRBJ2-5
v_call: TRBV6-6
cdr3_length: 14
cdr3_aa: CASSYSLGSETQYF

j_call: TRBJ2-1
v_call: TRBV7-9
cdr3_length: 15
cdr3_aa: CASSPTDFKHNEQFF

j_call: TRBJ2-1
v_call: TRBV7-9
cdr3_length: 15
cdr3_aa: CASSPLGGSDNEQFF

j_call: TRBJ2-1
v_call: TRBV18
cdr3_length: 16
cdr3_aa: CASSPTKHRGTGEQFF

j_call: TRBJ1-1
v_call: TRBV12-5
cdr3_length: 17
cdr3_aa: CASGLTPGTHLNTEAFF

j_call: TRBJ2-5
v_call: TRBV5-1
cdr3_length: 13
cdr3_aa: CASMPGVQETQYF

j_call: TRBJ2-2
v_call: TRBV4-2
cdr3_length: 16
cdr3_aa: CASSRTGLTNTGELFF

j_call: TRBJ2-1
v_call: TRBV7-3
cdr3_length: 14
cdr3_aa: CASSDSGTSDEQFF

j_call: TRBJ1-4
v_call: TRBV28
cdr3_length: 16
cdr3_aa: CASSGQGHSTNEKLFF

j_call: TRBJ2-1
v_call: TRBV7-2
cdr3_length: 15
cdr3_aa: CASSFIPGPYNEQFF

j_call: TRBJ2-4
v_call: TRBV11-2
cdr3_length: 12
cdr3_aa: CASSPSVNIQYF

j_call: TRBJ2-7
v_call: TRBV12-3/TRBV12-4
cdr3_length: 14
cdr3_aa: CASSLSEGSYEQYF

j_call: TRBJ2-5
v_call: TRBV7-3
cdr3_length: 14
cdr3_aa: CASSLTAVEETQYF

j_call: TRBJ1-3
v_call: TRBV9
cdr3_length: 13
cdr3_aa: CASQAVGGNTIYF

j_call: TRBJ2-1
v_call: TRBV7-2
cdr3_length: 18
cdr3_aa: CASSFEAQVLSSYNEQFF

j_call: TRBJ2-3
v_call: TRBV6-1
cdr3_length: 13
cdr3_aa: CASSQRMDDTQYF

j_call: TRBJ2-3
v_call: TRBV20-1
cdr3_length: 13
cdr3_aa: CSARDLRTDTQYF

j_call: TRBJ2-5
v_call: TRBV11-2
cdr3_length: 14
cdr3_aa: CASSLDRGGETQYF

j_call: TRBJ2-7
v_call: TRBV29-1
cdr3_length: 16
cdr3_aa: CSVVNLGRGSAYEQYF

j_call: TRBJ1-1
v_call: TRBV12-3/TRBV12-4
cdr3_length: 13
cdr3_aa: CASSFADYTEAFF

j_call: TRBJ2-1
v_call: TRBV6-2/TRBV6-3
cdr3_length: 16
cdr3_aa: CASRRDLPTLYNEQFF

j_call: TRBJ2-1
v_call: TRBV18
cdr3_length: 12
cdr3_aa: CASSTIRNEQFF

j_call: TRBJ1-1
v_call: TRBV5-1
cdr3_length: 14
cdr3_aa: CASSPDGLNTEAFF

j_call: TRBJ1-6
v_call: TRBV3-1
cdr3_length: 14
cdr3_aa: CASSQVLANSPLHF

j_call: TRBJ2-6
v_call: TRBV20-1
cdr3_length: 16
cdr3_aa: CSARGDSGSGANVLTF

j_call: TRBJ2-1
v_call: TRBV5-1
cdr3_length: 15
cdr3_aa: CASSFPGTGGDEQFF

j_call: TRBJ2-5
v_call: TRBV28
cdr3_length: 14
cdr3_aa: CASSFRGGRSAQYF

j_call: TRBJ2-7
v_call: TRBV20-1
cdr3_length: 14
cdr3_aa: CSARFPGGRYEQYF

j_call: TRBJ2-4
v_call: TRBV7-9
cdr3_length: 14
cdr3_aa: CASSRSSGSNIQYF

j_call: TRBJ2-2
v_call: TRBV20-1
cdr3_length: 16
cdr3_aa: CSALGLAKPNTGELFF

j_call: TRBJ2-1
v_call: TRBV7-2
cdr3_length: 14
cdr3_aa: CASSISSGNNEQFF

j_call: TRBJ2-7
v_call: TRBV3-1
cdr3_length: 15
cdr3_aa: CASSRTPGGGYEQYF

j_call: TRBJ2-5
v_call: TRBV6-2/TRBV6-3
cdr3_length: 16
cdr3_aa: CASSYPSGPGLETQYF

j_call: TRBJ1-1
v_call: TRBV7-6
cdr3_length: 17
cdr3_aa: CASSLVPRDLVDTEAFF

j_call: TRBJ2-1
v_call: TRBV11-3
cdr3_length: 15
cdr3_aa: CASSPEGGRDNEQFF

j_call: TRBJ2-1
v_call: TRBV6-2/TRBV6-3
cdr3_length: 15
cdr3_aa: CASSYEGGAYNEQFF

j_call: TRBJ1-2
v_call: TRBV7-8
cdr3_length: 15
cdr3_aa: CASSLPQTELYGYTF

j_call: TRBJ2-3
v_call: TRBV29-1
cdr3_length: 11
cdr3_aa: CSGHTANTQYF

j_call: TRBJ2-7
v_call: TRBV11-2
cdr3_length: 15
cdr3_aa: CASSASTGGSYEQYF

j_call: TRBJ2-1
v_call: TRBV14
cdr3_length: 16
cdr3_aa: CASRARGTLSYNEQFF

j_call: TRBJ1-6
v_call: TRBV12-3/TRBV12-4
cdr3_length: 15
cdr3_aa: CASSLQSGGNSPLHF

j_call: TRBJ1-4
v_call: TRBV15
cdr3_length: 15
cdr3_aa: CATRGQGGSNEKLFF

j_call: TRBJ2-7
v_call: TRBV27
cdr3_length: 18
cdr3_aa: CASSFGPPGHTITYEQYF

j_call: TRBJ2-2
v_call: TRBV27
cdr3_length: 16
cdr3_aa: CASSATSGSWTGELFF

j_call: TRBJ1-5
v_call: TRBV10-3
cdr3_length: 15
cdr3_aa: CAISFGQGLDQPQHF

j_call: TRBJ2-7
v_call: TRBV13
cdr3_length: 12
cdr3_aa: CASGSSPYEQYF

j_call: TRBJ1-5
v_call: TRBV28
cdr3_length: 12
cdr3_aa: CASSDDGPPQHF

j_call: TRBJ2-5
v_call: TRBV19
cdr3_length: 16
cdr3_aa: CASSIRQSTQRETQYF

j_call: TRBJ2-7
v_call: TRBV2
cdr3_length: 14
cdr3_aa: CASSEDSGSYEQYF

j_call: TRBJ2-7
v_call: TRBV28
cdr3_length: 14
cdr3_aa: CASSLRGGNSEQYF

j_call: TRBJ2-5
v_call: TRBV2
cdr3_length: 13
cdr3_aa: CASSDEDQETQYF

j_call: TRBJ2-1
v_call: TRBV27
cdr3_length: 19
cdr3_aa: CASSLLTSGRGDPYNEQFF